This passage covers 17 T cell receptor beta chains from one sample sequenced in a study of blood T cell repertoires in COVID-19. Assay used: immunoSEQ multiplex PCR; TCRdb lists only in-frame clones, some missing. The sample lists about 150,000 clones, about four fifths occurring once. Sequenced input: peripheral blood. Receptors originate from a man between 70 and 80 years old who had recovered from COVID-19.

The chain's CDR3 is CASSLLAGVDTQYF. The CDR3 DNA follows: TGTGCCAGCAGCTTGCTGGCAGGGGTAGATACGCAGTATTTT. The rearrangement joins TRBV5-6 to TRBJ2-3, with D perhaps TRBD1 (6 bases). The CDR3 is 14 residues long. V gave up 1 base and J gave up 5 bases, with 11 bases separating them. Germline V gene lookup returns CDR1 SGHDT and CDR2 YYEEEE.

This clone was found once. This chain links TRBV7-2 with TRBJ2-7; weak D call: TRBD2 (5 bases). Trimming removed 2 bases at V and 5 bases at J, with 13 bases between. The CDR3 has 14 amino acids. The germline V gene has CDR1 SGHTA and CDR2 FQGNSA. Here the CDR3 reads CASSLNPRVNEQYF. CDR3 sequence (DNA): TGTGCCAGCAGCTTAAATCCGAGGGTCAACGAGCAGTACTTC.

The V call is TRBV19, the J call TRBJ1-6; 9 nucleotides align to TRBD1. Looked up from germline, CDR1 is LNHDA and CDR2 is SQIVND (reference sequence). CDR3 length equals 17 residues. The J segment lost 3 bases and the V segment lost 3 bases, leaving 6 bases of the junction unmatched. The CDR3 nucleotides read TGTGCCAGTAGTATCCACGTGGGACAGGGCTATAATTCACCCCTCCACTTT. Translation gives CASSIHVGQGYNSPLHF.

The chain recombines TRBV9 with TRBJ2-5, with a possible D match to TRBD1 (5 bases). Looked up from germline, CDR1 is SGDLS and CDR2 is YYNGEE. There are 14 residues in the CDR3. The ends were cut back, 0 bases at V and 4 bases at J, with 10 bases in the middle. The CDR3 region has the DNA TGTGCCAGCAGCGTAGGTCAGGGTTTAGAGACCCAGTACTTC. The encoded protein is CASSVGQGLETQYF.

There are a few counts of this clone. The chain joins TRBV24-1 to TRBJ2-1; 10 bases map to TRBD1. The CDR3 sequence is 15 residues long. Germline CDR1 KGHDR, CDR2 SFDVKD. V shed 3 bases, J shed 9 bases, and the junction held 7 bases outside the gene matches. The CDR3 region is CATSDLTGGFGEQFF. CDR3 in DNA: TGTGCCACCAGTGATCTGACAGGGGGCTTTGGTGAGCAGTTCTTC.

V gene TRBV2 combines with J gene TRBJ2-3; 7 bases map to TRBD2. CDR1 and CDR2 from the germline V gene are SNHLY and FYNNEI. J gave up 0 bases and V 1 base, and 1 base lay outside the gene matches. The CDR3 contains 15 residues. The CDR3 DNA is TGTGCCAGCAGTGAAGGGCGGGAGAGCACAGATACGCAGTATTTT. This gives the protein CASSEGRESTDTQYF. The full variable domain, its missing parts supplied by reference TRBV2 and TRBJ2-3, is EPEVTQTPSHQVTQMGQEVILRCVPISNHLYFYWYRQILGQKVEFLVSFYNNEISEKSEIFDDQFSVERPDGSNFTLKIRSTKLEDSAMYFCASSEGRESTDTQYFGPGTRLTVL.

The chain is built from TRBV14 and TRBJ2-2; 7 bases line up with TRBD1. This CDR3 comprises 14 residues. J gave up 1 base and V 5 bases, and 1 base lay outside the gene matches. The V gene's germline CDR1 is SGHDN and CDR2 FVKESK. The chain's CDR3 is CASSYRGNTGELFF. The CDR3 DNA reads TGTGCCAGCAGCTACAGGGGGAACACCGGGGAGCTGTTTTTT.

This clone has just one count. The rearrangement joins TRBV15 to TRBJ2-2; 10 bases align to TRBD2. The germline V gene has CDR1 LNHNV and CDR2 YYDKDF (reference sequence). Trimming removed 2 bases from V and 6 bases from J; junction bases left unmatched: 6. The CDR3 length is 16 residues. CDR3 sequence reads: CATSRLAGVMAGELFF. The CDR3 DNA follows: TGTGCCACCAGCAGACTAGCGGGAGTAATGGCCGGGGAGCTGTTTTTT.

The chain is built from TRBV28 and TRBJ1-5; D not certain. Deletions cut 10 bases from V and 0 bases from J, with 10 bases between. This CDR3 comprises 13 residues. The V gene's germline CDR1 is MDHEN and CDR2 SYDVKM. CDR3 nucleotides: TGTGCCATTGCGGCCAATAGCAATCAGCCCCAGCATTTT. It is translated as CAIAANSNQPQHF. The full variable domain, rest sourced from reference TRBV28 and TRBJ1-5, is DVKVTQSSRYLVKRTGEKVFLECVQDMDHENMFWYRQDPGLGLRLIYFSYDVKMKEKGDIPEGYSVSREKKERFSLILESASTNQTSMYLCAIAANSNQPQHFGDGTRLSIL.

This chain connects TRBV19 to TRBJ1-1; TRBD1 matches at 9 bases. Per germline, CDR1 LNHDA and CDR2 SQIVND (reference sequence). The CDR3 runs to 16 residues. Unmatched junction bases numbered 13, after V lost 6 bases and J lost 5 bases. The CDR3 DNA reads as TGTGCCAGTAGCCCCAGGACAGGGGACTCAAGGACTGAAGCTTTCTTT. This translates into CASSPRTGDSRTEAFF.

Concerning this clone: Different DNA sequences within this sample yield the same CDR3. The chain combines TRBV5-1 with TRBJ1-4; TRBD1 matches at 9 bases. This CDR3 region has 14 residues. Germline V CDR1 and CDR2: SGHRS, YFSETQ. J was trimmed by 8 bases and V by 4 bases; bases with no gene match: 6. The CDR3 coding sequence is TGCGCCAGCAGCCCCGGGACAGGGCGGGAAAAACTGTTTTTT. Residues: CASSPGTGREKLFF.

V usage is TRBV9 and J usage is TRBJ2-1, with 10 bases identical to TRBD2. Germline CDR1 reads SGDLS; CDR2 reads YYNGEE. The CDR3 extends over 15 amino acids. V lost 3 bases and J lost 2; bases outside the gene matches: 2. The DNA of the CDR3 is TGTGCCAGCAGCGATGGGACTAGCGCCTACAATGAGCAGTTCTTC. It yields the protein CASSDGTSAYNEQFF.

The DNA of the CDR3 is TGTGCCAGCACCTTATTCAGAGCGGGAAAGGGTTACAATGAGCAGTTCTTC. Its translation: CASTLFRAGKGYNEQFF. The rearrangement joins TRBV27 to TRBJ2-1, with 7 bases fitting TRBD2. Germline V gene data show CDR1 as MNHEY and CDR2 as SMNVEV (reference sequence). This CDR3 is 17 amino acids long. Germline trimming cut 7 bases from V and 4 bases from J; bases unmatched to any gene: 16.

The chain recombines TRBV19 with TRBJ2-1, with 9 bases identical to TRBD2. V dropped 7 bases and J dropped 6; count of bases not matched to a gene: 7. The CDR3 extends over 14 amino acids. Germline-derived CDR1 and CDR2 are LNHDA and SQIVND (reference sequence). The CDR3 DNA sequence: TGTGCCAGTACCTCCGGGACTAGCAGCAATGAGCAGTTCTTC. It specifies CASTSGTSSNEQFF.

In its sample, this clone was seen once. This chain joins TRBV11-1 and TRBJ2-7, with a weak D call TRBD2 (5 bases). Trimming removed 5 bases from V and 3 bases from J, with 17 bases in between. Germline V CDR1 and CDR2: SGHAT, FQDESV (reference sequence). This CDR3 is built from 15 residues. The CDR3 DNA is TGTGCCAGCAGCCCTGGTTGGGCGACTATCTACGAGCAGTACTTC. Translated, it gives CASSPGWATIYEQYF.

The rearrangement links TRBV6-5 to TRBJ2-1; 14 bases are a match to TRBD2. V lost 6 bases, J lost 7 bases, and 5 bases stayed unmatched. CDR1 is MNHEY, CDR2 SVGAGI, per germline. This CDR3 comprises 15 residues. CDR3 coding DNA: TGTGCCAGCAGAGCCGGACTAGCGGGAGGAAATGAGCAGTTCTTC. Its protein product is CASRAGLAGGNEQFF.

The gene calls are TRBV28 and TRBJ1-2, with 8 bases lining up with TRBD1. The CDR3 consists of 15 residues. CDR1 is MDHEN and CDR2 is SYDVKM in the germline V gene. V dropped 6 bases and J dropped 8; count of bases not matched to a gene: 14. CDR3 sequence reads: CASSLTGQETYGYTF. In DNA, the CDR3 is TGTGCCAGCAGCCTTACGGGACAGGAAACGTACGGCTACACCTTC.